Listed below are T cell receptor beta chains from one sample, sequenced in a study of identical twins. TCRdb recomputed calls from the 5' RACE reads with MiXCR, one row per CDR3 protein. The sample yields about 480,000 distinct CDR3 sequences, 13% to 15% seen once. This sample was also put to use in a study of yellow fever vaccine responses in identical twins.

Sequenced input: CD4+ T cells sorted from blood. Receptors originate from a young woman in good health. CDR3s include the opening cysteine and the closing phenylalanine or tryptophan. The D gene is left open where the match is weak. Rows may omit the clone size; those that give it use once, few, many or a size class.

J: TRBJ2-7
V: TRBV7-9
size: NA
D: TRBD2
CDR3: CASLPSGGGEQYF
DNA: TGTGCCAGCTTGCCGAGCGGGGGGGGTGAGCAGTACTTC

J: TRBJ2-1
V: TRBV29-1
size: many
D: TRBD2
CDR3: CSVLAGGPYNEQFF
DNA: TGCAGCGTTCTAGCGGGAGGCCCCTACAATGAGCAGTTCTTC

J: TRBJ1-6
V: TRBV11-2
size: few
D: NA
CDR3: CASSLVWESPLHF
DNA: TGTGCCAGCAGCTTAGTCTGGGAGTCACCCCTCCACTTT

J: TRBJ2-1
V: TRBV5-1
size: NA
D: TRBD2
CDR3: CTSSPGLAGLNEQFF
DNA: TGCACCAGCAGCCCAGGACTAGCGGGCCTCAATGAGCAGTTCTTC

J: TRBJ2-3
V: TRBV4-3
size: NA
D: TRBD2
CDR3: CASSQDFRKGLAHTDTQYF
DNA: TGCGCCAGCAGCCAAGATTTCCGAAAAGGACTAGCGCACACAGATACGCAGTATTTT

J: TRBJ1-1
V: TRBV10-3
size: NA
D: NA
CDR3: CAISVGDGTEAFF
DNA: TGTGCCATCAGTGTCGGGGACGGCACTGAAGCTTTCTTT

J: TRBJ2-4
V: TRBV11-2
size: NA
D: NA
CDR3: CASSFNNREDIQYF
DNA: TGTGCCAGCAGCTTCAACAACAGGGAGGACATTCAGTACTTC

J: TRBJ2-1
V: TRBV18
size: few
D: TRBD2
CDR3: CASSPREGLAGEDEQFF
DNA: TGTGCCAGCTCACCAAGGGAAGGGCTAGCGGGAGAGGATGAGCAGTTCTTC

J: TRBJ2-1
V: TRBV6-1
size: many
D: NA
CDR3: CASSAEGSSYNEQFF
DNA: TGTGCCAGCAGTGCTGAGGGGAGCTCCTACAATGAGCAGTTCTTC

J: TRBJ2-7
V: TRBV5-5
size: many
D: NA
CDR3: CASSLTGPYEQYF
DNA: TGTGCCAGCAGCTTGACAGGTCCCTACGAGCAGTACTTC

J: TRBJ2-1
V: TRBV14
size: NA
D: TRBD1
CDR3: CASSPPPRTGYNEQFF
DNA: TGTGCCAGCAGCCCCCCCCCGCGGACAGGTTACAATGAGCAGTTCTTC

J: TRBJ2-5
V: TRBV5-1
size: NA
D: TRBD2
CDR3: CASSFFGSGGQETQYF
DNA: TGCGCCAGCAGCTTTTTCGGTAGCGGGGGCCAAGAGACCCAGTACTTC

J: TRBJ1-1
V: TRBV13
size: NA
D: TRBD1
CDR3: CASSPGLQGADTEAFF
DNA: TGTGCCAGCAGCCCCGGATTACAGGGGGCGGACACTGAAGCTTTCTTT

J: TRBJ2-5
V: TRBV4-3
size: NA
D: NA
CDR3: CASSQDWGSGLLETQYF
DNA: TGCGCCAGCAGCCAAGATTGGGGGAGCGGGCTACTAGAGACCCAGTACTTC

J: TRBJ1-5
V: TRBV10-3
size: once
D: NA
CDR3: CAVADRQKPQHF
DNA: TGTGCCGTCGCGGACAGACAGAAGCCCCAGCATTTT

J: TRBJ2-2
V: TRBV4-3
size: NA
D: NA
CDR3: CASSQLLYTGELFF
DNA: TGCGCCAGCAGCCAACTACTTTACACCGGGGAGCTGTTTTTT

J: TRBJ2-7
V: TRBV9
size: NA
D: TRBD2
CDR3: CASSPNDGWEGLYEQYF
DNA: TGTGCCAGCAGCCCCAACGACGGGTGGGAGGGTCTCTACGAGCAGTACTTC

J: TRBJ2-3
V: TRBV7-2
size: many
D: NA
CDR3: CASSRRADTQYF
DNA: TGTGCCAGCAGCCGCAGAGCTGATACGCAGTATTTT

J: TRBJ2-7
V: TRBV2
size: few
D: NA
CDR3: CASRIFNEQYF
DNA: TGTGCCAGCAGGATCTTCAACGAGCAGTACTTC

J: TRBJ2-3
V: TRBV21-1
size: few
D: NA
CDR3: CASSYQREKSTDTQYF
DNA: TGTGCCAGCAGCTACCAGCGGGAGAAGAGCACAGATACGCAGTATTTT

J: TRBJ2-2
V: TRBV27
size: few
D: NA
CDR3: CASSQRGSLNTGELFF
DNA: TGTGCCAGCAGTCAAAGGGGCAGCCTGAACACCGGGGAGCTGTTTTTT

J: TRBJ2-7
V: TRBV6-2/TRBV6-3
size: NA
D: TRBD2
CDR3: CASSYTSGRTSYEQYF
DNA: TGTGCCAGCAGTTACACTAGCGGGAGGACCTCCTACGAGCAGTACTTC

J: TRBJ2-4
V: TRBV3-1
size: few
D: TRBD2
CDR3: CASSQEGRAIQYF
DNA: TGTGCCAGCAGCCAAGAGGGGAGGGCCATTCAGTACTTC

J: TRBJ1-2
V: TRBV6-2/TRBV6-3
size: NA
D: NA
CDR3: CASSPGRNINYGYTF
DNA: TGTGCCAGCAGCCCGGGGAGAAATATTAACTATGGCTACACCTTC

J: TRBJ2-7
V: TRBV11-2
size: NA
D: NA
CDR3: CASSPQVQVSLRRGHYEQYF
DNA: TGTGCCAGCAGCCCCCAGGTCCAGGTGTCCCTTAGGAGGGGGCACTACGAGCAGTACTTC

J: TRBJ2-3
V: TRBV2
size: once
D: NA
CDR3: CASTWTKPPDTQYF
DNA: TGTGCCAGCACCTGGACTAAACCCCCAGATACGCAGTATTTT

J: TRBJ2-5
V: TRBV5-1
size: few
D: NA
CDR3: CASSLTVNQETQYF
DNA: TGCGCCAGCAGCTTGACGGTAAACCAAGAGACCCAGTACTTC

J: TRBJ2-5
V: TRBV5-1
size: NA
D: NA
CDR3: CASSRSGQETKYF
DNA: TGCGCCAGCAGCCGGAGCGGCCAAGAGACCAAGTACTTC

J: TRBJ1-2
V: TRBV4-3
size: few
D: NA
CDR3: CASSQGPTGTNYGYTF
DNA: TGCGCCAGCAGCCAAGGACCTACCGGGACAAACTATGGCTACACCTTC

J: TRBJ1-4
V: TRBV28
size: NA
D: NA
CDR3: CASSRRQSTNEKLFF
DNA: TGTGCCAGCAGCCGCCGACAGTCAACTAATGAAAAACTGTTTTTT

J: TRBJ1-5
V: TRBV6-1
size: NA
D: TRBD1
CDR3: CASSHRGSGDQPQHF
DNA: TGTGCCAGCAGCCACAGGGGGTCGGGAGATCAGCCCCAGCATTTT

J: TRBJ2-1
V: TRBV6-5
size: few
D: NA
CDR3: CASSYGGGLYHNEQFF
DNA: TGTGCCAGCAGTTACGGGGGGGGCTTGTATCATAATGAGCAGTTCTTC

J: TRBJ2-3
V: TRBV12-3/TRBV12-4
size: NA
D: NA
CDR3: CASRLGSTDTQYF
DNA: TGTGCCAGCAGATTGGGGAGCACAGATACGCAGTATTTT

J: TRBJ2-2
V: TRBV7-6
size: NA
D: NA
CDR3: CASSQPSNTGELFF
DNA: TGTGCCAGCAGCCAACCGTCGAACACCGGGGAGCTGTTTTTT

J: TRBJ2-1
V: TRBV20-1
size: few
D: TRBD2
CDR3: CSARDQGGRAVGEQFF
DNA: TGCAGTGCTAGAGATCAGGGCGGGAGGGCGGTGGGTGAGCAGTTCTTC

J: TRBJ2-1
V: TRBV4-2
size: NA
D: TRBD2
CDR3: CASSQGGTSLNEQFF
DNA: TGTGCCAGCAGCCAAGGAGGGACTAGTCTCAATGAGCAGTTCTTC

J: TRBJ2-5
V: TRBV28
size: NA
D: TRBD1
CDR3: CASSFSVTGVQETQYF
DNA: TGTGCCAGCAGTTTCTCCGTAACAGGGGTCCAAGAGACCCAGTACTTC

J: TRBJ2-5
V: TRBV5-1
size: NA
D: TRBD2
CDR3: CASSLGGGASETQYF
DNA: TGCGCCAGCAGCTTGGGCGGGGGGGCCTCGGAGACCCAGTACTTC

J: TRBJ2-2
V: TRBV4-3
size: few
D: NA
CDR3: CASSQEPGARTGELFF
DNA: TGCGCCAGCAGCCAAGAACCGGGGGCGCGAACCGGGGAGCTGTTTTTT

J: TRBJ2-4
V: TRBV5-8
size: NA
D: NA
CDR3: CASSFGSGLAKNIQYF
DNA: TGTGCCAGCAGCTTCGGTAGCGGCCTAGCCAAAAACATTCAGTACTTC

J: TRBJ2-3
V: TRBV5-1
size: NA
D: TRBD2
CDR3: CASSLALGAGADTQYF
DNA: TGCGCCAGCAGCTTGGCGTTGGGAGCGGGGGCAGATACGCAGTATTTT

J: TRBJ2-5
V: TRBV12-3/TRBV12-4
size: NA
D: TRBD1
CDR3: CASTTSGKGAQETQYF
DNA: TGTGCCAGCACCACCTCGGGGAAGGGGGCTCAAGAGACCCAGTACTTC

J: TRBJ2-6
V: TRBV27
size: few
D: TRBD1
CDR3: CATSLPGQGLPGGSGANVLTF
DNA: TGTGCCACCTCATTACCGGGACAGGGACTGCCAGGGGGTTCTGGGGCCAACGTCCTGACTTTC

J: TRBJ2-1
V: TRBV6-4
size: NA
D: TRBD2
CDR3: CASSPTSGPPNNEQFF
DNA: TGTGCCAGCAGCCCGACTAGCGGGCCTCCCAACAATGAGCAGTTCTTC

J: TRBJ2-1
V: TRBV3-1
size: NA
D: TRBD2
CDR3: CASSQEGGGALNEQFF
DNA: TGTGCCAGCAGCCAAGAAGGCGGGGGGGCCTTAAATGAGCAGTTCTTC

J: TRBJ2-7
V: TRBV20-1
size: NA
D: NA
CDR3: CSAVSWDRLYEQYF
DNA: TGCAGTGCCGTGAGTTGGGACCGACTATACGAGCAGTACTTC

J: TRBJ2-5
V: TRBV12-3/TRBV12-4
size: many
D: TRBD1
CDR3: CASSLQGDETQYF
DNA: TGTGCCAGCAGTTTACAGGGGGATGAGACCCAGTACTTC

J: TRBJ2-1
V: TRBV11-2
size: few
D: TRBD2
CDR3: CASTQRAGAGNEQFF
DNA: TGTGCCAGCACCCAGCGAGCGGGAGCGGGGAATGAGCAGTTCTTC

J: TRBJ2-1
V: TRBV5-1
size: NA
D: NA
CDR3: CATKLTGPVSNEQFF
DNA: TGCGCCACCAAACTCACAGGACCAGTGTCCAATGAGCAGTTCTTC

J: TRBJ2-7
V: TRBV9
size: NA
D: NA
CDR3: CASSGSGTDHYEQYF
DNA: TGTGCCAGCAGCGGATCCGGGACGGACCACTACGAGCAGTACTTC

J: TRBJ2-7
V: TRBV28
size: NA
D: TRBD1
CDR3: CASSDLPGQGAHEQYF
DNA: TGTGCCAGCAGCGACCTCCCGGGACAGGGAGCCCACGAGCAGTACTTC

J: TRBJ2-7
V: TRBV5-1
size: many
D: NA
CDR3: CASSLVGGSYEQYF
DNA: TGTGCCAGCAGCTTAGTAGGGGGCTCCTACGAGCAGTACTTC